The rows below give T cell receptor beta chains drawn from one sample of a study of blood T cells in healthy people across ages. A single record per CDR3 protein comes from TCRdb applying MiXCR to the 5' RACE reads. The sample has about 1.6 million distinct CDR3 sequences; 30% to 40% are singletons. Specimen: blood. The receptors were gathered from a woman younger than 45 in good health. Both conserved end residues are part of each CDR3. The D gene is left open where the match is weak. Size values are once, few and many counts, or a class for expanded clones, and some rows have none.

v_call	d_call	clone_size	j_call	cdr3_aa	cdr3_nt
TRBV5-1	TRBD1	few	TRBJ2-7	CASSLARQGATYEQYF	TGCGCCAGCAGCTTGGCCCGACAGGGAGCAACCTACGAGCAGTACTTC
TRBV12-3/TRBV12-4	TRBD1	many	TRBJ2-1	CASSFPGGADTMLSEQFF	TGTGCCAGCAGTTTTCCAGGGGGCGCGGATACGATGCTAAGTGAGCAGTTCTTC
TRBV10-3	TRBD1	few	TRBJ2-3	CAISGTGTGTDTQYF	TGTGCCATCAGTGGCACCGGGACAGGCACAGATACGCAGTATTTT
TRBV12-3/TRBV12-4	NA	NA	TRBJ2-7	CASSFDGSANEQYF	TGTGCCAGCAGTTTTGACGGGAGCGCCAATGAGCAGTACTTC
TRBV30	NA	many	TRBJ2-3	CAWSGLGDTQYF	TGTGCCTGGAGTGGCCTGGGGGATACGCAGTATTTT
TRBV27	TRBD2	many	TRBJ2-7	CASSLGTSGRNEQYF	TGTGCCAGCAGTTTAGGGACTAGCGGGAGGAACGAGCAGTACTTC
TRBV7-2	TRBD2	NA	TRBJ2-1	CASSTTLAGYNEQFF	TGTGCCAGCAGCACGACTCTAGCGGGATACAATGAGCAGTTCTTC
TRBV29-1	NA	many	TRBJ2-7	CSVEVYRASYEQYF	TGCAGCGTTGAGGTCTACAGGGCCTCCTACGAGCAGTACTTC
TRBV20-1	NA	NA	TRBJ2-1	CSARVRVSSYNEQFF	TGCAGTGCTAGGGTCAGGGTTAGCTCCTACAATGAGCAGTTCTTC
TRBV4-1	TRBD2	few	TRBJ2-1	CASSQRLVRQREGDNEQFF	TGCGCCAGCAGCCAACGTCTCGTTAGGCAGCGGGAAGGGGACAATGAGCAGTTCTTC
TRBV9	TRBD1	NA	TRBJ2-7	CASSVEGTGRYGEQYF	TGTGCCAGCAGCGTAGAGGGGACAGGGAGATATGGCGAGCAGTACTTC
TRBV4-1	NA	NA	TRBJ2-3	CASSLSGAWSDTQYF	TGCGCCAGCAGCCTTAGCGGCGCATGGTCAGATACGCAGTATTTT
TRBV7-8	NA	few	TRBJ2-1	CASSLGATRDEQFF	TGTGCCAGCAGCTTAGGGGCCACCCGAGATGAGCAGTTCTTC
TRBV7-6	TRBD2	many	TRBJ2-1	CASSRRTSGFGNEQFF	TGTGCCAGCAGTCGTCGGACTAGCGGGTTTGGGAATGAGCAGTTCTTC
TRBV20-1	NA	NA	TRBJ2-2	CSANSAFSANTGELFF	TGCAGTGCCAACAGCGCTTTTAGCGCGAACACCGGGGAGCTGTTTTTT
TRBV9	TRBD2	NA	TRBJ2-3	CASSEWSGRAGDTQYF	TGTGCCAGCAGCGAGTGGAGCGGGAGGGCCGGAGATACGCAGTATTTT
TRBV20-1	TRBD1	few	TRBJ1-3	CSAPGQGNGNTIYF	TGCAGTGCCCCTGGACAGGGGAATGGAAACACCATATATTTT
TRBV4-1	NA	few	TRBJ2-5	CASSQALRGSPGTETQYF	TGCGCCAGCAGCCAAGCCCTTCGGGGGTCCCCCGGTACGGAGACCCAGTACTTC
TRBV12-3/TRBV12-4	NA	few	TRBJ2-3	CASSLVGTNTDTQYF	TGTGCCAGCAGTTTAGTAGGGACAAACACAGATACGCAGTATTTT
TRBV11-2	NA	NA	TRBJ1-4	CASSFGYEKLFF	TGTGCCAGCAGCTTCGGTTATGAAAAACTGTTTTTT
TRBV4-1	TRBD2	few	TRBJ2-5	CASSQDIFGGAHGQTQYF	TGCGCCAGCAGCCAAGATATCTTCGGGGGGGCCCATGGACAGACCCAGTACTTC
TRBV4-1	NA	few	TRBJ2-1	CASSQDGNNHNEQFF	TGCGCCAGCAGCCAAGACGGGAACAACCACAATGAGCAGTTCTTC
TRBV7-9	NA	NA	TRBJ1-2	CASSLRGETGYTF	TGTGCCAGCAGCTTAAGGGGCGAAACGGGCTACACCTTC
TRBV27	NA	NA	TRBJ2-3	CASSSPSTTDTQYF	TGTGCCAGCAGTTCACCATCAACCACAGATACGCAGTATTTT
TRBV6-5	NA	few	TRBJ2-7	CASRTSTNNEQYF	TGTGCCAGCAGGACATCGACGAATAACGAGCAGTACTTC
TRBV29-1	NA	NA	TRBJ1-1	CSVYVNTEAFF	TGCAGCGTTTACGTGAACACTGAAGCTTTCTTT
TRBV29-1	TRBD2	many	TRBJ2-3	CSVGPPSGSTDTQYF	TGCAGCGTTGGACCCCCTAGCGGGAGCACAGATACGCAGTATTTT
TRBV7-8	TRBD2	NA	TRBJ2-1	CASSAAWTSGGGSYNEQFF	TGTGCCAGCAGCGCAGCCTGGACTAGCGGGGGGGGATCCTACAATGAGCAGTTCTTC
TRBV4-1	NA	NA	TRBJ2-1	CASSRLGGGEQFF	TGCGCCAGCAGCCGCCTAGGAGGGGGTGAGCAGTTCTTC
TRBV5-1	NA	NA	TRBJ1-1	CASSLASGGGSNTEAFF	TGCGCCAGCAGCTTGGCATCTGGGGGCGGGTCGAACACTGAAGCTTTCTTT
TRBV7-6	TRBD2	NA	TRBJ2-1	CASSLRTSGDLPYNEQFF	TGTGCCAGCAGCTTAAGGACTAGCGGGGATCTCCCCTACAATGAGCAGTTCTTC
TRBV10-1	NA	NA	TRBJ1-1	CASRRDLGAEAFF	TGCGCCAGCAGAAGAGACCTTGGAGCTGAAGCTTTCTTT
TRBV3-1	NA	NA	TRBJ1-2	CASSQDEGLGYTF	TGTGCCAGCAGCCAAGATGAGGGCTTAGGCTACACCTTC
TRBV6-6	NA	few	TRBJ1-1	CASRGNGASQGTEAFF	TGTGCCAGCAGAGGGAACGGGGCGAGTCAGGGCACTGAAGCTTTCTTT
TRBV7-9	NA	NA	TRBJ2-7	CASSLGQVFSEQYF	TGTGCCAGCAGCTTAGGGCAAGTTTTTAGCGAGCAGTACTTC
TRBV4-1	TRBD1	few	TRBJ1-2	CASSQERGTGSSYTF	TGCGCCAGCAGCCAAGAAAGAGGGACAGGCTCGAGCTACACCTTC
TRBV28	NA	NA	TRBJ2-7	CASSTRQAEQYF	TGTGCCAGCAGTACGAGACAGGCGGAGCAGTACTTC
TRBV7-8	NA	NA	TRBJ1-5	CASSLLGERVNQPQHF	TGTGCCAGCAGCTTATTGGGTGAAAGGGTCAATCAGCCCCAGCATTTT
TRBV11-3	NA	NA	TRBJ2-1	CASSFQNGWDNEQFF	TGTGCCAGCAGCTTTCAAAACGGATGGGACAATGAGCAGTTCTTC
TRBV10-3	NA	NA	TRBJ1-2	CAISDPGTNYGYTF	TGTGCCATCAGTGACCCAGGAACTAACTATGGCTACACCTTC
TRBV20-1	NA	few	TRBJ2-1	CSARDAGGTYNEQFF	TGCAGTGCTAGAGATGCAGGAGGGACCTACAATGAGCAGTTCTTC
TRBV9	NA	NA	TRBJ1-2	CASSVDRASYGYTF	TGTGCCAGCAGCGTAGATAGGGCATCCTATGGCTACACCTTC
TRBV12-5	NA	NA	TRBJ1-5	CASGMGGNQPQHF	TGTGCTAGCGGAATGGGGGGCAATCAGCCCCAGCATTTT
TRBV27	NA	NA	TRBJ1-2	CASSFLDGGGYGYTF	TGTGCCAGCAGTTTTCTCGACGGGGGTGGCTATGGCTACACCTTC
TRBV5-1	TRBD1	few	TRBJ2-5	CASSLTDRQETQYF	TGCGCCAGCAGCTTGACGGACAGGCAAGAGACCCAGTACTTC
TRBV15	NA	few	TRBJ2-1	CATSRAQNEQFF	TGTGCCACCAGCAGAGCACAAAATGAGCAGTTCTTC
TRBV7-9	TRBD1	few	TRBJ2-1	CASSHQGAASQHEQFF	TGTGCCAGCAGCCATCAGGGGGCGGCCTCCCAACATGAGCAGTTCTTC
TRBV6-5	NA	NA	TRBJ1-5	CASTYPETAQHF	TGTGCCAGCACCTACCCCGAAACGGCCCAGCATTTT
TRBV15	NA	NA	TRBJ1-2	CATSRDQWENYGYTF	TGTGCCACCAGCAGAGATCAATGGGAGAACTATGGCTACACCTTC
TRBV15	TRBD1	once	TRBJ2-7	CATSRTGGGEQYF	TGTGCCACCAGCAGGACAGGGGGCGGCGAGCAGTACTTC